This T cell receptor (beta chain) was obtained from a study of blood T cell repertoires in COVID-19. V gave up 8 bases and J gave up 4 bases, with 15 bases separating them. Germline loops: CDR1 MNHEY, CDR2 SVGAGI. CDR3 size: 15 residues. Original processing notes: Reference gene primer amplification gave nucleated cell count estimates. TCRdb's copy holds only in-frame clones and misses some; the assay was immunoSEQ multiplex PCR. V, J and clone size are taken as reported in that table, and D and trimming were inferred from the DNA itself. The table has 290,000 or so clones, 85% to 90% seen once; the top ten hold around 1.4%.

The material sequenced was peripheral blood. This sequence was found in a man in his 70s with acute or convalescent COVID-19. The V gene is TRBV6-5, the J gene TRBJ1-6; D is unclear. CDR3 protein: CASQDGVGYNSPLHF. DNA for the CDR3: TGTGCCAGCCAAGACGGGGTGGGGTATAATTCACCCCTCCACTTT.